A selection of T cell receptor beta chains follows, all from one sample in a study of vaccination effects on CD4 cells after COVID-19. The antigens these receptors bind are not known. Measured with immunoSEQ multiplex PCR; TCRdb has only the in-frame clones, and not every one. The sample records 30,000 to 35,000 clones, approximately 73% being singletons. The sequencing here drew on CD4+ T cells from PBMCs cultured with HCoV-OC43 spike peptides, taken before COVID-19 vaccination. Source of these receptors: a human donor who received a COVID-19 vaccine. CDR3s include the opening cysteine and the closing phenylalanine or tryptophan. D genes are given only for firm matches. Size tells how often a clone was seen (once, few, many) or the class of an expanded clone, and some rows leave it out.

clone size,J gene,V gene,D gene,CDR3 DNA,CDR3 protein
-,TRBJ2-2,TRBV5-6,TRBD2,TGTGCCAGCAGCCAGGGACTAGCGGGAAACACCGGGGAGCTGTTTTTT,CASSQGLAGNTGELFF
-,TRBJ1-2,TRBV2,-,TGTGCCAGCAGTGAACTTTCAGGGGGCTACACCTTC,CASSELSGGYTF
once,TRBJ1-1,TRBV6-5,TRBD1,TGTGCCAGCAGCCGACAGGGAATAGCTGAAGCTTTCTTT,CASSRQGIAEAFF
-,TRBJ1-1,TRBV15,-,TGTGCCACCAGCAGAGATCGCCTAATGAACACTGAAGCTTTCTTT,CATSRDRLMNTEAFF
-,TRBJ2-5,TRBV24-1,TRBD2,TGTGCCACCAGTGACGGGACTAGCGGGGCTGAGACCCAGTACTTC,CATSDGTSGAETQYF
few,TRBJ2-2,TRBV7-2,-,TGTGCCAGCAGCTTACAAAACATAAACACCGGGGAGCTGTTTTTT,CASSLQNINTGELFF
few,TRBJ2-7,TRBV4-3,-,TGCGCCAGCAGCCCCCAACACCGCTACGAGCAGTACTTC,CASSPQHRYEQYF
few,TRBJ2-1,TRBV2,TRBD2,TGTGCCAGCAGCCCGACTAGCGGGGGAGGCGGTGAGCAGTTCTTC,CASSPTSGGGGEQFF
-,TRBJ2-5,TRBV18,-,TGTGCCAGCTCGTCCCAGGGCATGTCCGGGGCGACCCAGTACTTC,CASSSQGMSGATQYF
-,TRBJ1-2,TRBV5-1,-,TGCGCCAGCAGCTTGGCCGGGGGAGGAGGCTACACCTTC,CASSLAGGGGYTF
-,TRBJ1-1,TRBV14,-,TGTGCCAGCAGCCCTAGGCCGAACACTGAAGCTTTCTTT,CASSPRPNTEAFF
once,TRBJ1-5,TRBV5-1,-,TGCGCCAGCAGCTTGTCTGGGCAGGGTAATCAGCCCCAGCATTTT,CASSLSGQGNQPQHF
-,TRBJ1-5,TRBV10-2,-,TGCGCCAGCAGTGTATATGATCAGCCCCAGCATTTT,CASSVYDQPQHF
many,TRBJ2-7,TRBV11-3,TRBD2,TGTGCCAGCAGCTTAAGTCCTAGCGGGTTCCACGAGCAGTACTTC,CASSLSPSGFHEQYF
once,TRBJ2-7,TRBV19,TRBD1,TGTGCCAGTAGTATCCCAGGGGGCAACTACGAGCAGTACTTC,CASSIPGGNYEQYF
-,TRBJ2-5,TRBV6-7,TRBD2,TGTGCCAGCAGTTACGGACTAGCGGGGTTGTACCAAGAGACCCAGTACTTC,CASSYGLAGLYQETQYF
-,TRBJ1-2,TRBV28,TRBD1,TGTGCCAGCAGCTCCGGGACAGGACTTATCTTGAGAGGCTACACCTTC,CASSSGTGLILRGYTF
-,TRBJ2-4,TRBV4-3,-,TGCGCCAGCAGCCCAACTAACGGGGCCAATGCCAAAAACATTCAGTACTTC,CASSPTNGANAKNIQYF
-,TRBJ2-7,TRBV18,-,TGTGCCAGCTCACCGAGCTCCTACGAGCAGTACTTC,CASSPSSYEQYF
few,TRBJ1-6,TRBV3-1/TRBV3-2,-,TGTGCCAGCAGCCGTGAAAGTAATTCACCCCTCCACTTT,CASSRESNSPLHF
-,TRBJ2-1,TRBV5-1,-,TGCGCCAGCGGCGCCGGGGATCGCAATGAGCAGTTCTTC,CASGAGDRNEQFF
-,TRBJ2-5,TRBV13,TRBD1,TGTGCCAGCAGCTTTGGGACAGGGGGCTTGGAGGCCCAGTACTTC,CASSFGTGGLEAQYF
-,TRBJ1-2,TRBV2,-,TGTGCCAGCAGTGTTGGACCGCTAGCTAACTATGGCTACACCTTC,CASSVGPLANYGYTF
few,TRBJ2-2,TRBV19,TRBD1,TGTGCCAGTAGCGGGACAGCAAACACCGGGGAGCTGTTTTTT,CASSGTANTGELFF
-,TRBJ2-3,TRBV10-1,TRBD2,TGCGCCAGCAGACTAGCGGCGAACACAGATACGCAGTATTTT,CASRLAANTDTQYF
-,TRBJ1-6,TRBV4-3,-,TGCGCCAGCAGCCAAGAAATGTATTCACCCCTCCACTTT,CASSQEMYSPLHF
-,TRBJ1-2,TRBV11-3,-,TGTGCCAGCAGCTTAGGAGGGTATGGCTACACCTTC,CASSLGGYGYTF
few,TRBJ1-6,TRBV7-2,-,TGTGCCAGCAGCTTAGAGTCCGCCAATTCACCCCTCCACTTT,CASSLESANSPLHF
-,TRBJ2-7,TRBV28,TRBD2,TGTGCCAGCAGTTTTTTTGCGGGAGTTCACGAGCAGTACTTC,CASSFFAGVHEQYF
-,TRBJ2-5,TRBV6-5,-,TGTGCCAGCGTGCGGTGGGGACAAGAGACCCAGTACTTC,CASVRWGQETQYF
-,TRBJ2-5,TRBV4-1,-,TGCGCCAGCAGCCAAGGTTGGGGGGGCGGCCGAGAGACCCAGTACTTC,CASSQGWGGGRETQYF
-,TRBJ1-5,TRBV7-2,TRBD1,TGTGCCAGCAGCCCCGGACAGGGAGTTAGCCAGCCCCAGCATTTT,CASSPGQGVSQPQHF
-,TRBJ2-2,TRBV6-5,-,TGTGCCAGCAGGAGTTTAGGAATCCGGGAGCTGTTTTTT,CASRSLGIRELFF
-,TRBJ2-7,TRBV5-1,TRBD1,TGCGCCAGCAGCTTGCGACAGGGGGTGTTCGAGCAGTACTTC,CASSLRQGVFEQYF
-,TRBJ1-5,TRBV2,-,TGTGCCAGCAGTCAAATCCCGGGGGGGCCCCAGCATTTT,CASSQIPGGPQHF
-,TRBJ2-3,TRBV9,TRBD2,TGTGCCAGCAGCATTCCGGGACTAGAGGATACGCAGTATTTT,CASSIPGLEDTQYF
once,TRBJ1-1,TRBV7-2,TRBD1,TGTGCCAGCAGCTTTTACCGAAGGGACAGAGATGAAGCTTTCTTT,CASSFYRRDRDEAFF
-,TRBJ2-7,TRBV28,TRBD2,TGTGCCAGCACCCCTAGCGGGAGGCGCTACGAGCAGTACTTC,CASTPSGRRYEQYF
-,TRBJ1-2,TRBV5-1,-,TGCGCCAGCAGCCCCTGGGTGAACTATGGCTACACCTTC,CASSPWVNYGYTF
few,TRBJ1-3,TRBV6-5,-,TGTGCCAGCAGAATCCCAGGGTCAGGAAACACCATATATTTT,CASRIPGSGNTIYF
-,TRBJ2-3,TRBV2,TRBD2,TGTGCCAGCAGTGTAGGAGGGACTAGCAGCACAGATACGCAGTATTTT,CASSVGGTSSTDTQYF
-,TRBJ1-2,TRBV7-2,-,TGTGCCAGCAGCTCCACCTATGGCTACACCTTC,CASSSTYGYTF
-,TRBJ2-7,TRBV27,TRBD1,TGTGCCAGCAGTTTATCGTGGACAGGCGTCTACGAGCAGTACTTC,CASSLSWTGVYEQYF
-,TRBJ2-7,TRBV7-9,-,TGTGCCAGCAGCTTAGTTTATGGCAGGGGAGGCTACGAGCAGTACTTC,CASSLVYGRGGYEQYF
once,TRBJ1-2,TRBV5-1,TRBD1,TGCGCCAGCAGCTTGGCCAGACAGGGGGCAGGTGGCTACACCTTC,CASSLARQGAGGYTF
-,TRBJ2-5,TRBV30,-,TGTGCCTGGAGTGCAGCGACCCGGGGTTGGCAAGAGACCCAGTACTTC,CAWSAATRGWQETQYF
-,TRBJ2-5,TRBV7-9,-,TGTGCCAGCAGCTCCCGTTCCGCCAGGGTAGAGACCCAGTACTTC,CASSSRSARVETQYF